The source of this T cell receptor (beta chain) is a study of OX40 agonist ivuxolimab in advanced cancers. Findings and limits, study-wide: Clonal expansion among partial responders at 0.1-3.0 mg/kg ranked near the lowest.

The CDR3 loop spans 14 amino acids. The germline V gene has CDR1 MDHEN and CDR2 SYDVKM. The V end lost 6 bases, the J end lost 1 base, and 13 bases lay between the germline ends. TCRdb keeps only in-frame clones here, not all; method: immunoSEQ multiplex PCR. Of under 65,000 clones listed, more than 85% are singletons. A remark on this clone: Its antigen remains unidentified.

Sample: CD4+ or CD8+ T cells sorted from blood, taken in a trial of the OX40 agonist ivuxolimab. The chain employs TRBV28 and TRBJ2-7, with D perhaps assigned TRBD1 or TRBD2 (5 bases each). The receptor comes from an adult with an advanced solid tumor such as melanoma, head and neck, liver or kidney cancer. The CDR3 here is CASSTGTESYEQYF. CDR3 nucleotide sequence: TGTGCCAGCAGCACCGGGACCGAGTCCTACGAGCAGTACTTC.